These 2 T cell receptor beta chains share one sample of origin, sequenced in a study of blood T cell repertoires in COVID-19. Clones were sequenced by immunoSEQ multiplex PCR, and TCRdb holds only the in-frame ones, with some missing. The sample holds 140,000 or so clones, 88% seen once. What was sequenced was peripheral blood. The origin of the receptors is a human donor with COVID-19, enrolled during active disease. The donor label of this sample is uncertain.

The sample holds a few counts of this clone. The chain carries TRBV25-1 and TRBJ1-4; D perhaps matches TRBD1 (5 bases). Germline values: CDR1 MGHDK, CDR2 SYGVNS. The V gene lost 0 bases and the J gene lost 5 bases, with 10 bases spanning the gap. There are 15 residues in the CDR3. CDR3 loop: CASSEYTGRNEKLFF. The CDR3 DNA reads TGTGCCAGCAGTGAATACACAGGACGAAATGAAAAACTGTTTTTT. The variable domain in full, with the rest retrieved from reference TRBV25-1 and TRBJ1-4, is EADIYQTPRYLVIGTGKKITLECSQTMGHDKMYWYQQDPGMELHLIHYSYGVNSTEKGDLSSESTVSRIRTEHFPLTLESARPSHTSQYLCASSEYTGRNEKLFFGSGTQLSVL.

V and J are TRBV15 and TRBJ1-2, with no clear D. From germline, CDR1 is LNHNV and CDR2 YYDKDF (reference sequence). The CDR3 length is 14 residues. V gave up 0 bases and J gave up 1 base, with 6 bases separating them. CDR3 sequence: CATSRDRLNYGYTF. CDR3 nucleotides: TGTGCCACCAGCAGAGACAGGCTTAACTATGGCTACACCTTC.